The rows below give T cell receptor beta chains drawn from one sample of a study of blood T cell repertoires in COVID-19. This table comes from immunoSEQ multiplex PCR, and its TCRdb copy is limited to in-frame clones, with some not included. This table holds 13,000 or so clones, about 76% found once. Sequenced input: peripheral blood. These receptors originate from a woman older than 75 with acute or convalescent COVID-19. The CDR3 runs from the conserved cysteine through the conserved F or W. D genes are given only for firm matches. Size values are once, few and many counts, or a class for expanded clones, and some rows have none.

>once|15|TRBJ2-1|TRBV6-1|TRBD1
TGTGCCAGCAGTGATGGGACAGCTATCTACAATGAGCAGTTCTTC
CASSDGTAIYNEQFF
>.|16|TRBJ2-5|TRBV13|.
TGTGCCAGCAGCTTATGGGCGGGCGACTTCCAAGAGACCCAGTACTTC
CASSLWAGDFQETQYF
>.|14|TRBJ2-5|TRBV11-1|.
TGTGCCAGCAGCTTATTTGCTAGCGAGGAGACCCAGTACTTC
CASSLFASEETQYF
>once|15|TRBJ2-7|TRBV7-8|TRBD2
TGTGCCAGCAGCCCACTCGGCGGGGGCTCCTACGAGCAGTACTTC
CASSPLGGGSYEQYF
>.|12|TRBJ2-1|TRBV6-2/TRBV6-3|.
TGTGCCAGCAGTAGAGGGCGTGAGGAGCAGTTCTTC
CASSRGREEQFF
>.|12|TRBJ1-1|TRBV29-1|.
TGCAGCGTTGTGGGGAGAGGGACTGAAGCTTTCTTT
CSVVGRGTEAFF
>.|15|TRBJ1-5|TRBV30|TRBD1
TGTGCCTGGAGGGGGACAGGGAGGGGCAATCAGCCCCAGCATTTT
CAWRGTGRGNQPQHF
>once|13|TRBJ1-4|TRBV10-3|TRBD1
TGTGCCATCAGCGCCGGACAGGGTGAAAAACTGTTTTTT
CAISAGQGEKLFF
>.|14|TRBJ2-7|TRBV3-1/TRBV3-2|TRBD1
TGTGCCAGCAGCCTGTCCAGGGGGCCGTACGAGCAGTACTTC
CASSLSRGPYEQYF
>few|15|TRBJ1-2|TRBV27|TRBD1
TGTGCCAGCAGTGGAGACAGGGCCACTAACTATGGCTACACCTTC
CASSGDRATNYGYTF
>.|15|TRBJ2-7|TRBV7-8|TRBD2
TGTGCCAGCACCGAACGGGGAGGGCTATCCTACGAGCAGTACTTC
CASTERGGLSYEQYF
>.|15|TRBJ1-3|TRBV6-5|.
TGTGCCAGCAGCATAACAGGGTTTAGGGGAAACACCATATATTTT
CASSITGFRGNTIYF
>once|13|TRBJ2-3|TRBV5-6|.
TGTGCCAGCAGCCCAATAGCCGGCGATACGCAGTATTTT
CASSPIAGDTQYF
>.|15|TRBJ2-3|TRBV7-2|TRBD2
TGTGCCAGCAGCTGGCGGAGCGGGGGCACAGATACGCAGTATTTT
CASSWRSGGTDTQYF
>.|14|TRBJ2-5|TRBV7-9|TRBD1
TGTGCCAGCAGCTCACCGGGACAGGGGGAGACCCAGTACTTC
CASSSPGQGETQYF
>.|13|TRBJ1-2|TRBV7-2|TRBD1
TGTGCCAGCAGCTTCAGGGGGGCAAGTGGCTACACCTTC
CASSFRGASGYTF